Listed here is a single T cell receptor beta chain. Its antigen is as yet unknown. The CDR3 covers 18 residues. CDR1 and CDR2 (germline): MDHEN, SYDVKM. With V trimmed by 4 bases and J by 0 bases, 12 bases remained unmatched. The data belong to a study of shared clonotypes between healthy human individuals. Study findings and constraints: The study found lower generation probabilities in non-shared clonotypes than in those shared by all four donors.

TCRdb's copy holds only in-frame clones and misses some; the assay was immunoSEQ multiplex PCR. The sample consists of hundreds of thousands of clones, approximately 74% of them appearing once. The genes are TRBV28 and TRBJ2-1, with 7 bases matching TRBD2. The clonotype was recovered from a woman aged 25 to 39 in good health. Specimen: memory CD4+ T cells sorted from blood. Subset reported: CD45RA-negative fraction. CDR3 amino acids: CASSSPGGREASYNEQFF. The CDR3 coding sequence is TGTGCCAGCAGTTCCCCTGGTGGCCGGGAGGCCTCCTACAATGAGCAGTTCTTC. The whole variable domain, filled in from reference TRBV28 and TRBJ2-1, reads DVKVTQSSRYLVKRTGEKVFLECVQDMDHENMFWYRQDPGLGLRLIYFSYDVKMKEKGDIPEGYSVSREKKERFSLILESASTNQTSMYLCASSSPGGREASYNEQFFGPGTRLTVL.